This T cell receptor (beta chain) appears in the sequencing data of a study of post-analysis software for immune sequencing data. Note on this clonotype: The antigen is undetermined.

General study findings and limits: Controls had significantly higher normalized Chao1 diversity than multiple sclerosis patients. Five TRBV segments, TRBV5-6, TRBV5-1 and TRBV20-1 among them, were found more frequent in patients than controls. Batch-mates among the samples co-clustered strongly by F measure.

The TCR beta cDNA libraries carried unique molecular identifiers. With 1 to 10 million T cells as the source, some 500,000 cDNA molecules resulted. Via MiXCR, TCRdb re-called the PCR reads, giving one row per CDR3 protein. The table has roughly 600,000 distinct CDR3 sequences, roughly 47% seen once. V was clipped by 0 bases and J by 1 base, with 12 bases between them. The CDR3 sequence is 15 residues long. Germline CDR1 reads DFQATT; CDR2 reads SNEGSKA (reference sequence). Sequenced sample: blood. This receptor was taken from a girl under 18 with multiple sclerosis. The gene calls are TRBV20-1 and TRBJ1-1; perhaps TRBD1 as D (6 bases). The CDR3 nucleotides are TGCAGTGCTAGAGATGGGTCCAGGGGGAACACTGAAGCTTTCTTT. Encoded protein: CSARDGSRGNTEAFF.